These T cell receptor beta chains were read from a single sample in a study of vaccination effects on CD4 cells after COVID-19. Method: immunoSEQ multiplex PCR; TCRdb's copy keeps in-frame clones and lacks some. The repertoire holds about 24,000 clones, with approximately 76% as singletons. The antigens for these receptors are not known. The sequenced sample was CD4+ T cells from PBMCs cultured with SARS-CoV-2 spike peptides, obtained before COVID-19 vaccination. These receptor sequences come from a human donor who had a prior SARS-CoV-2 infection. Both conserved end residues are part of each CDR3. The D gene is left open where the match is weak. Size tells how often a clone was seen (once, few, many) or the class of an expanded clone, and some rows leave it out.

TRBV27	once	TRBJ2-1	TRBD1	TGTGCCAGCGGCCCCGGGACAGCCGTATTCTATGAGCAGTTCTTC	CASGPGTAVFYEQFF
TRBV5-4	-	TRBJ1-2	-	TGTGCCAGCAGCCCCGACAGGTTTCTGGTTCTGGAGGGCTACACCTTC	CASSPDRFLVLEGYTF
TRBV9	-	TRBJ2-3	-	TGTGCCAGCAGCCAAGGACAGACCACAGATACGCAGTATTTT	CASSQGQTTDTQYF
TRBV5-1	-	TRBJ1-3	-	TGCGCCAGCAGCAGCCAGGGGTCGGGAAACACCATATATTTT	CASSSQGSGNTIYF
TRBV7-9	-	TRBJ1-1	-	TGTGCCAGCAGCTTTCCCCTGACAGACGACACTGAAGCTTTCTTT	CASSFPLTDDTEAFF
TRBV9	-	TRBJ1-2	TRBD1	TGTGCCAGCAGCCCGGGGGTGGGACAGGCGGGTGGCTACACCTTC	CASSPGVGQAGGYTF
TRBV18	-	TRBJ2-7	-	TGTGCCAGCTCACCATTCGGGAAGGACCACGAGCAGTACTTC	CASSPFGKDHEQYF
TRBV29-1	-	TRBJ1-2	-	TGCAGCGTTTCAAGGGATCCGGGCAACTATGGCTACACCTTC	CSVSRDPGNYGYTF
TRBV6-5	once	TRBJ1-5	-	TGTGCCAGCAGCCTACCAGGGGCTCGGCAGCCCCAGCATTTT	CASSLPGARQPQHF
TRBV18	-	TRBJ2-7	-	TGTGCCAGCTCACCTCTCGGCGGGACAATCCCCTACGAGCAGTACTTC	CASSPLGGTIPYEQYF
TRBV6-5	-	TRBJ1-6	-	TGTGCCAGCAGTTACTCGATTCTGGGCTATAATTCACCCCTCCACTTT	CASSYSILGYNSPLHF
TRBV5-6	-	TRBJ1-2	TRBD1	TGTGCCAGCAGCCCCATCCCGGGACAGGGAAACTATGGCTACACCTTC	CASSPIPGQGNYGYTF
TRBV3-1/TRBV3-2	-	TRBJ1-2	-	TGTGCCAGCAGCCAAAGGGAGGGTAACGGCTACACCTTC	CASSQREGNGYTF
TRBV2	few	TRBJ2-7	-	TGTGCCAGCAGTTACAGGGAGGTGCAGTACTTC	CASSYREVQYF
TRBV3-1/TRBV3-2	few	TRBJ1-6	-	TGTGCCAGCAGCCAAGACCCGACTACAGGGAGGGCCTATAATTCACCCCTCCACTTT	CASSQDPTTGRAYNSPLHF
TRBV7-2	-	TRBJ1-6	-	TGTGCCAGCAGCTTAGAGAGGAATTCACCCCTCCACTTT	CASSLERNSPLHF
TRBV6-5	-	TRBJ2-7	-	TGTGCCAGCAGCAGGACCCAGAGGGAGCAGTACTTC	CASSRTQREQYF
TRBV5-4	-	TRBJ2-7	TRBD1	TGTGCCAGCAGCCGAGGGCCGGGACAGGGAACCTACGAGCAGTACTTC	CASSRGPGQGTYEQYF
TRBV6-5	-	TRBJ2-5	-	TGTGCCAGCAGTAGGACAGTCCAAGAGACCCAGTACTTC	CASSRTVQETQYF
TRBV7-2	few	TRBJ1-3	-	TGTGCCAGCAGCTTTAGGCCCTCCCCAAACACCATATATTTT	CASSFRPSPNTIYF
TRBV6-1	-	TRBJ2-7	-	TGTGCCAGCAGTGACAGGTCCGGAGGTTACGAGCAGTACTTC	CASSDRSGGYEQYF
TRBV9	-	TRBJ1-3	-	TGTGCCAGCAGCGTAGAATGGGGGCTACCTGGAAACACCATATATTTT	CASSVEWGLPGNTIYF
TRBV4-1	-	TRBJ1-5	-	TGCGCCAGCAGCCAGAGGGGATTTGGCAATCAGCCCCAGCATTTT	CASSQRGFGNQPQHF
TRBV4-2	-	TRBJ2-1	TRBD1	TGTGCCAGCAGCCAAGGTCCCCCGGGGACAGGTAATGAGCAGTTCTTC	CASSQGPPGTGNEQFF
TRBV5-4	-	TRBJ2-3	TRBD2	TGTGCCAGCAGGGCCGGGGGGACTAGCGGGTATTTCACAGATACGCAGTATTTT	CASRAGGTSGYFTDTQYF
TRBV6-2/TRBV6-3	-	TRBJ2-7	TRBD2	TGTGCCAGCAGTTTTTACGAGGGAGGGCCCGACGAGCAGTACTTC	CASSFYEGGPDEQYF
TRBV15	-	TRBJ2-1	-	TGTGCCACCAGCACCCGGACCGATGGGAATGAGCAGTTCTTC	CATSTRTDGNEQFF
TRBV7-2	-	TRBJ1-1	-	TGTGCCAGCAGCCCAGACTACTATGTCAGTGAAGCTTTCTTT	CASSPDYYVSEAFF